This entry lists 16 T cell receptor beta chains sequenced from one sample in a study of blood T cell repertoires in COVID-19 (TCRdb year 2020). The library was built by means of the immunoSEQ multiplex PCR assay. Sourced from immuneACCESS, this table was stored by TCRdb with only in-frame sequences that have V and J called. A share of the clones is absent; for the studies checked, an unresolved V gene accounts for under half, and the remainder has no known explanation. The sample records 330,000 or so clones, 87% of which are singletons. The ten largest clones represent 9.5% to 10% of the sample. Sequencing used peripheral blood. The receptors derive from a man aged 25 to 40 with COVID-19, enrolled during active disease.

This clone was found a few times. The J gene is TRBJ2-7, the V gene TRBV7-2, with TRBD2 matching 7 bases. Germline trimming cut 0 bases from V and 6 bases from J; bases unmatched to any gene: 5. Germline V gives CDR1 SGHTA, CDR2 FQGNSA. This CDR3 comprises 14 residues. The CDR3 DNA sequence: TGTGCCAGCAGCTTAGCAGCTAGCGGTCGCGAGCAGTACTTC. Translation gives CASSLAASGREQYF.

This clone has just a few counts. The chain uses TRBV6-2 or TRBV6-3 and TRBJ1-5; perhaps TRBD1 as D (6 bases). CDR3 length: 17 residues. CDR1 MNHEY and CDR2 SVGEGT come from the germline V gene. Trimming cost V 5 bases and J 4 bases, with 21 bases left between them. The CDR3 DNA reads as TGTGCCAGCAGTCTTTTTCCCTGGGACACCACGAATCAGCCCCAGCATTTT. Its protein product is CASSLFPWDTTNQPQHF.

This clone was seen a handful of times. This chain links TRBV4-1 with TRBJ1-2, with 7 bases aligning to TRBD1. The germline V gene encodes CDR1 MGHRA and CDR2 YSYEKL. The CDR3 extends over 15 amino acids. After removal of 1 base from V and 6 bases from J, the junction contained 8 bases not matched to a gene. CDR3 sequence: CASSQVKEGANGYTF. CDR3 in DNA: TGCGCCAGCAGCCAAGTCAAGGAGGGGGCGAATGGCTACACCTTC.

This chain links TRBV19 with TRBJ2-3; 8 bases fit TRBD2. Losses at the gene ends were 3 bases for V and 3 bases for J; bases not matched to a gene: 20. The CDR3 loop spans 20 amino acids. Germline CDR1 LNHDA, CDR2 SQIVND (reference sequence). The DNA of the CDR3 is TGTGCCAGTAGTATTGCTGTCAGGGGAGTAAGCGGGAGAGGGACAGATACGCAGTATTTT. Translating it yields CASSIAVRGVSGRGTDTQYF.

This chain connects TRBV7-2 to TRBJ1-2; D not resolved. CDR1 SGHTA and CDR2 FQGNSA come from the germline V gene. The germline V and J ends were trimmed by 5 bases and 3 bases, with 4 bases remaining between them. This CDR3 has 11 residues. CDR3 DNA: TGTGCCAGCAGCGGCTACTATGGCTACACCTTC. As protein: CASSGYYGYTF.

The chain joins TRBV24-1 to TRBJ2-1; 14 bases are shared with TRBD2. The trim removed 7 bases at V and 4 bases at J, leaving 14 bases unmatched. Germline lookup yields CDR1 KGHDR and CDR2 SFDVKD. The CDR3 loop spans 19 amino acids. The CDR3 loop is CATSGTSGSKGGIYNEQFF. CDR3 nucleotides: TGTGCCACCAGCGGGACTAGCGGGAGCAAAGGGGGCATATACAATGAGCAGTTCTTC.

The chain recombines TRBV27 with TRBJ1-1, with D uncertain. Between the trimmed V and J ends, which lost 6 bases and 9 bases, there was a span of 14 bases. This CDR3 comprises 12 residues. Germline values: CDR1 MNHEY, CDR2 SMNVEV (reference sequence). Here the CDR3 DNA reads TGTGCCAGCAGCTCATCAGGTTCCCAAGCTTTCTTT. Its protein is CASSSSGSQAFF.

This sequence joins TRBV27 and TRBJ2-1; TRBD1 might be the D (7 bases). The V gene's germline CDR1 is MNHEY and CDR2 SMNVEV (reference sequence). V was pared by 3 bases and J by 0 bases, with 9 bases between. CDR3 size: 15 residues. The CDR3 loop reads CASSLRDSSYNEQFF. DNA of the CDR3: TGTGCCAGCAGTTTGCGGGACAGCTCCTACAATGAGCAGTTCTTC.

This rearrangement joins TRBV30 to TRBJ1-2; 7 nucleotides line up with TRBD1. Germline values: CDR1 GTSNPN, CDR2 SVGIG (reference sequence). This CDR3 has 14 amino acids. V lost 0 bases and J lost 4; bases outside the gene matches: 5. The CDR3 loop reads CAWSVGTAVYGYTF. The CDR3 DNA reads as TGTGCCTGGAGTGTAGGGACAGCAGTCTATGGCTACACCTTC.

The chain combines TRBV7-9 with TRBJ1-2; D is possibly TRBD1 (5 bases). V gave up 5 bases and J gave up 3 bases, with 13 bases separating them. The CDR3 is 14 residues long. From germline, CDR1 is SEHNR and CDR2 FQNEAQ (reference sequence). The CDR3 DNA follows: TGTGCCAGCAGCGAGACGGACACCTACTATGGCTACACCTTC. Protein sequence: CASSETDTYYGYTF.

Details on this clone: Other DNA variants within this sample encode the same CDR3. This sequence joins TRBV5-6 and TRBJ1-2, with D possibly matching TRBD1 (6 bases). Germline V CDR1 and CDR2: SGHDT, YYEEEE. The CDR3 covers 13 residues. The V end lost 4 bases, the J end lost 4 bases, and 11 bases lay between the germline ends. The DNA for the CDR3 is TGTGCCAGCAGCCAGGACAGCTTCTATGGCTACACCTTC. Its protein product is CASSQDSFYGYTF.

This chain links TRBV24-1 with TRBJ1-1, with D uncertain. The length of the CDR3 is 14 residues. Trimming removed 6 bases from V and 0 bases from J, with 10 bases in between. CDR1 is KGHDR, CDR2 SFDVKD, per germline. The CDR3 region is CATSLPGVNTEAFF. CDR3 sequence (DNA): TGTGCCACCAGTCTCCCCGGGGTGAACACTGAAGCTTTCTTT.

The V gene is TRBV7-7, the J gene TRBJ2-2, with D possibly TRBD1 on 6 matching bases. The germline V and J ends were trimmed by 2 bases and 1 base, with 11 bases remaining between them. CDR3 length: 16 amino acids. CDR1 and CDR2 (germline): SSHAT, FNYEAQ (reference sequence). CDR3 nucleotide sequence: TGTGCCAGCAGCTTAAATGTAGGGGGGAACACCGGGGAGCTGTTTTTT. It yields the protein CASSLNVGGNTGELFF. The whole variable domain, filled in from reference TRBV7-7 and TRBJ2-2, reads GAGVSQSPRYKVTKRGQDVTLRCDPISSHATLYWYQQALGQGPEFLTYFNYEAQPDKSGLPSDRFSAERPEGSISTLTIQRTEQRDSAMYRCASSLNVGGNTGELFFGEGSRLTVL.

The sample holds one count of this clone. Here the CDR3 reads CASSPGTNFMNTEAFF. CDR3 nucleotides: TGTGCCAGCAGCCCCGGGACAAACTTCATGAACACTGAAGCTTTCTTT. This rearrangement joins TRBV7-9 to TRBJ1-1, with D perhaps TRBD1 (6 bases). The V and J ends lost 5 bases and 0 bases respectively, with 16 bases between them. Germline-derived CDR1 and CDR2 are SEHNR and FQNEAQ (reference sequence). The CDR3 covers 16 residues.

The chain is built from TRBV19 and TRBJ1-5, with 11 bases matching TRBD1. CDR3 size: 19 residues. V was pared by 7 bases and J by 2 bases, with 16 bases of the junction left unmatched. Germline V lookup: CDR1 LNHDA, CDR2 SQIVND (reference sequence). CDR3 in amino acids: CASNPPTRTGGRRNQPQHF. The CDR3 DNA is TGTGCCAGTAACCCACCAACTCGGACAGGGGGCAGGCGCAATCAGCCCCAGCATTTT.

The V gene is TRBV27, the J gene TRBJ2-7; 13 bases align to TRBD2. Germline V gene lookup returns CDR1 MNHEY and CDR2 SMNVEV (reference sequence). With V trimmed by 0 bases and J by 4 bases, 3 bases remained unmatched. The CDR3 spans 16 residues. As DNA, the CDR3 is TGTGCCAGCAGTTTATCCGGACTAGCGGGAGTATACGAGCAGTACTTC. It translates to CASSLSGLAGVYEQYF.